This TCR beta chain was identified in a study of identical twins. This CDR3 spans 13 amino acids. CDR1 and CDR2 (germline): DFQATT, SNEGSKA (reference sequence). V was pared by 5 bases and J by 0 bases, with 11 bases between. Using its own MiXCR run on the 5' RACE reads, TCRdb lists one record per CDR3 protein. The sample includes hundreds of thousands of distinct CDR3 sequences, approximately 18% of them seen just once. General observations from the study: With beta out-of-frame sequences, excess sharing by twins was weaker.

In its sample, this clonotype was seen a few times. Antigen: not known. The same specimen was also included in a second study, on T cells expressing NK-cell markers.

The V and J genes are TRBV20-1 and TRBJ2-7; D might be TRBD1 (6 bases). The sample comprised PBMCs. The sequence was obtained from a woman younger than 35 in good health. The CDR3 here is CSALQGISYEQYF. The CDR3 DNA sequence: TGCAGTGCTCTACAGGGAATCTCCTACGAGCAGTACTTC.